Listed below are T cell receptor beta chains from one sample, sequenced in a study of vaccination and CD4 T cells after COVID-19. Their antigens are not known. TCRdb redid the calling of the PCR reads with MiXCR, one entry per CDR3 protein. The repertoire holds about 16,000 distinct CDR3 sequences, roughly 53% seen once, with 10% to 15% in the top ten. The sample taken for sequencing was CD4+ T cells from blood, cultured in vitro. These receptors were collected from a human donor who had recovered from COVID-19. Each CDR3 is given without its conserved first and last residue. Fields, in order: J gene, V gene, CDR3 protein.

j_call: TRBJ1-1; v_call: TRBV20-1; cdr3_aa: SARDPGKNTEAF
j_call: TRBJ2-1; v_call: TRBV7-2; cdr3_aa: ASSLVQRNNEQF
j_call: TRBJ2-2; v_call: TRBV10-3; cdr3_aa: AITKGEDTGELF
j_call: NA; v_call: TRBV11-3; cdr3_aa: ASSGTGGETQY
j_call: TRBJ2-3; v_call: TRBV11-2; cdr3_aa: ASSLDIGPDTQY
j_call: TRBJ2-7; v_call: TRBV12-3/TRBV12-4; cdr3_aa: ASSLTPAQSSSYEQY
j_call: TRBJ1-1; v_call: TRBV6-2/TRBV6-3; cdr3_aa: ASIQQGAGRPEAF
j_call: TRBJ1-1; v_call: TRBV20-1; cdr3_aa: SARVPAMNTEAF
j_call: TRBJ1-5; v_call: TRBV20-1; cdr3_aa: SAIRGRESQPQH
j_call: TRBJ2-7; v_call: TRBV7-2; cdr3_aa: ASSLVGGTSGGPASYEQY
j_call: TRBJ1-2; v_call: TRBV19; cdr3_aa: ASSIADRAIF
j_call: TRBJ1-2; v_call: TRBV7-2; cdr3_aa: ASSWDSPNYGYT
j_call: TRBJ1-2; v_call: TRBV29-1; cdr3_aa: SVEDADNYGYT
j_call: TRBJ1-3; v_call: TRBV6-2/TRBV6-3; cdr3_aa: ASSYPGNTIY
j_call: TRBJ2-3; v_call: TRBV6-1; cdr3_aa: ASKVAGEIDTQY
j_call: TRBJ1-2; v_call: TRBV10-3; cdr3_aa: AIRGQGLGGYT
j_call: TRBJ2-4; v_call: TRBV20-1; cdr3_aa: SALPSTSGRSKNIQY
j_call: TRBJ1-1; v_call: TRBV18; cdr3_aa: ASSLRAGVTEAF
j_call: TRBJ2-3; v_call: TRBV20-1; cdr3_aa: SARTGRTDTQY
j_call: TRBJ2-3; v_call: TRBV10-3; cdr3_aa: AILRGAEDTQY
j_call: TRBJ2-7; v_call: TRBV7-9; cdr3_aa: ASSETGGLWEQY
j_call: TRBJ2-2; v_call: TRBV7-2; cdr3_aa: ASSATSSGELF
j_call: TRBJ2-3; v_call: TRBV20-1; cdr3_aa: SAVSGRPDTQY
j_call: TRBJ1-1; v_call: TRBV7-8; cdr3_aa: ASSLRMAAGRTEAF
j_call: TRBJ1-1; v_call: TRBV11-3; cdr3_aa: ASSLGTAAF
j_call: TRBJ2-7; v_call: TRBV6-2/TRBV6-3; cdr3_aa: ASSYRGRTYEQY
j_call: TRBJ2-5; v_call: TRBV7-2; cdr3_aa: ASSTGLAGGRRETQY
j_call: TRBJ1-2; v_call: TRBV6-1; cdr3_aa: ASTAGPLYGYT
j_call: TRBJ2-5; v_call: TRBV20-1; cdr3_aa: SARSPGQGALSETQY
j_call: TRBJ2-1; v_call: TRBV11-3; cdr3_aa: ASSDPEAGRYEQF
j_call: TRBJ2-7; v_call: TRBV11-3; cdr3_aa: ASSTSWTGYEQY
j_call: TRBJ2-3; v_call: TRBV3-1; cdr3_aa: ASSQDWDSTDAQY
j_call: TRBJ2-7; v_call: TRBV20-1; cdr3_aa: SARGWGEKGSYEQY
j_call: TRBJ1-4; v_call: TRBV6-5; cdr3_aa: ASSYQGGGPTNEKLF
j_call: TRBJ1-1; v_call: TRBV30; cdr3_aa: AWSSGTGKMYTEAF
j_call: TRBJ1-1; v_call: TRBV19; cdr3_aa: ASSTPGQGDTEAF
j_call: TRBJ2-7; v_call: TRBV5-1; cdr3_aa: ASSLPSAEQY
j_call: TRBJ2-3; v_call: TRBV18; cdr3_aa: ASSLTGLAGVTDTQY
j_call: TRBJ1-2; v_call: TRBV18; cdr3_aa: ASSPQGARGYT
j_call: TRBJ1-1; v_call: TRBV7-9; cdr3_aa: ASTVGRLNTEAF
j_call: TRBJ1-1; v_call: TRBV6-2/TRBV6-3; cdr3_aa: ASSYSRPGPNTEAF
j_call: TRBJ2-4; v_call: TRBV28; cdr3_aa: ASSSWGGGAKNIQY
j_call: TRBJ1-1; v_call: TRBV7-2; cdr3_aa: ASSWMMGEAF
j_call: TRBJ2-1; v_call: TRBV7-6; cdr3_aa: ASSLGGRDNEQF
j_call: TRBJ2-1; v_call: TRBV7-2; cdr3_aa: ASSLLFGAYNEQF
j_call: TRBJ1-1; v_call: TRBV7-9; cdr3_aa: ASSASGFRTEAF
j_call: TRBJ1-2; v_call: TRBV6-5; cdr3_aa: ASRYLGTGKGT
j_call: TRBJ1-5; v_call: TRBV19; cdr3_aa: ASKKRAGASYSNQPQH
j_call: TRBJ2-5; v_call: TRBV7-9; cdr3_aa: ASCREQETQY
j_call: TRBJ1-2; v_call: TRBV20-1; cdr3_aa: SARGPKGSNYGYT
j_call: TRBJ1-6; v_call: TRBV7-2; cdr3_aa: ASSLLGNNNSPLH
j_call: TRBJ1-6; v_call: TRBV27; cdr3_aa: ASSSPYRGLDSPLH
j_call: TRBJ1-2; v_call: TRBV10-3; cdr3_aa: AISPGQGYDYT
j_call: TRBJ1-1; v_call: TRBV23-1; cdr3_aa: ASSPPGSISLTEAF
j_call: TRBJ2-1; v_call: TRBV2; cdr3_aa: ASSEGTYNEQF